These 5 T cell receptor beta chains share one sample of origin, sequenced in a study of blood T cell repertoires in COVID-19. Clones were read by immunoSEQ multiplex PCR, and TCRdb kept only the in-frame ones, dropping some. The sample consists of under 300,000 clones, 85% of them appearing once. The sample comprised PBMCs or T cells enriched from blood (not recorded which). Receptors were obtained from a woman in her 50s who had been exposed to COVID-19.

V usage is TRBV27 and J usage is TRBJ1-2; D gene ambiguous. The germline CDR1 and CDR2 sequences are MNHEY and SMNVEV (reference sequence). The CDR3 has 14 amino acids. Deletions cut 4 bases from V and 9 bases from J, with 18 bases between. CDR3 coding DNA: TGTGCCAGCAGTTCAACCCCCAACAACAGTCGCTACACCTTC. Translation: CASSSTPNNSRYTF.

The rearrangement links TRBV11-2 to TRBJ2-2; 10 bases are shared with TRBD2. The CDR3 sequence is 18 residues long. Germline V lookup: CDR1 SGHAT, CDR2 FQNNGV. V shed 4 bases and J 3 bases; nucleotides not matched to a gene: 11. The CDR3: CASSSGNSGGAYTGELFF. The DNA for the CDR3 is TGTGCCAGCAGCTCCGGTAACAGCGGGGGGGCTTACACCGGGGAGCTGTTTTTT.

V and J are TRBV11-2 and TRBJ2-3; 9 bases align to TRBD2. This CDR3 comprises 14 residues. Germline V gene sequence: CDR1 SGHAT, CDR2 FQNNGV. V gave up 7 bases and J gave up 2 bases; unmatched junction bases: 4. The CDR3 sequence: CASTRGGVTDTQYF. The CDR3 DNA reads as TGTGCCAGCACGCGGGGGGGCGTCACAGATACGCAGTATTTT.

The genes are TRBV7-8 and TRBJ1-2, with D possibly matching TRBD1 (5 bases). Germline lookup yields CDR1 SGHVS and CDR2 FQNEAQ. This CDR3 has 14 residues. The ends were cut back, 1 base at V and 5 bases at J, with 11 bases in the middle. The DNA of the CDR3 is TGTGCCAGCAGCTTAGAAGGGACTGGGTATGGCTACACCTTC. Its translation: CASSLEGTGYGYTF.

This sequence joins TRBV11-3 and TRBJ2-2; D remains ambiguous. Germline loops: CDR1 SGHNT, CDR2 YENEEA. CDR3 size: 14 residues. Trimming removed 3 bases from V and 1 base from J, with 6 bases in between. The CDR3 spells CASSLYMNTGELFF. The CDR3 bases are TGTGCCAGCAGCTTGTATATGAACACCGGGGAGCTGTTTTTT.